What follows are 8 T cell receptor beta chains derived from one specimen sequenced in a study of radiotherapy plus CTLA-4 blockade in lung cancer. This table comes from immunoSEQ multiplex PCR, and its TCRdb copy is limited to in-frame clones, with some not included. The data contain some 70,000 clones, around 81% of them seen just once; the ten biggest clones take up roughly 4%. Sequencing used peripheral blood, obtained from a patient treated with radiotherapy plus ipilimumab. The origin of the receptors is a human donor with non-small cell lung cancer who had a partial response to radiotherapy plus ipilimumab.

The V and J genes are TRBV7-2 and TRBJ2-7, with D tentatively TRBD1 (5 bases). This CDR3 region has 17 residues. Trimming shortened V by 1 base and J by 3 bases, and 19 bases separated the two germline ends. The germline CDR1 and CDR2 sequences are SGHTA and FQGNSA. The CDR3 sequence is CASSLGGLGLVLYEQYF. CDR3 DNA: TGTGCCAGCAGCTTAGGAGGATTGGGGCTCGTTCTCTACGAGCAGTACTTC.

The chain combines TRBV7-2 with TRBJ2-2; D unclear. Germline V gene lookup returns CDR1 SGHTA and CDR2 FQGNSA. V lost 3 bases, J lost 6 bases, and 8 bases lay in between. CDR3 length: 13 residues. The CDR3 sequence: CASSFSSSGELFF. CDR3 bases: TGTGCCAGCAGCTTTAGTAGCTCCGGGGAGCTGTTTTTT.

This clone was observed a handful of times. V and J are TRBV7-3 and TRBJ2-2, with 7 bases identical to TRBD1. CDR3 length: 14 amino acids. CDR1 SGHTA and CDR2 FQGTGA come from the germline V gene. V was pared by 5 bases and J by 7 bases, with 7 bases of the junction left unmatched. The CDR3 is CASSPPDRFGELFF. The CDR3 DNA reads as TGTGCCAGCAGCCCGCCGGACAGGTTCGGGGAGCTGTTTTTT.

The rearrangement joins TRBV2 to TRBJ2-5, with 7 positions matching TRBD2. V was pared by 3 bases and J by 4 bases, with 2 bases of the junction left unmatched. This CDR3 contains 13 residues. CDR1 and CDR2 from the germline V gene are SNHLY and FYNNEI. In DNA, the CDR3 is TGTGCCAGCAGTGACCGGACTAGAGAGACCCAGTACTTC. It is translated as CASSDRTRETQYF. The whole variable domain, filled in from reference TRBV2 and TRBJ2-5, reads EPEVTQTPSHQVTQMGQEVILRCVPISNHLYFYWYRQILGQKVEFLVSFYNNEISEKSEIFDDQFSVERPDGSNFTLKIRSTKLEDSAMYFCASSDRTRETQYFGPGTRLLVL.

This chain connects TRBV10-1 to TRBJ1-1, with a tentative D call TRBD1 (6 bases). This CDR3 region has 13 residues. Deletions cut 7 bases from V and 4 bases from J, with 13 bases between. The germline V gene has CDR1 WNHNN and CDR2 SYGVQD (reference sequence). In DNA form, the CDR3 reads TGCGCCAGCATCTCAAGGGGGGGCACTGAAGCTTTCTTT. Its protein product is CASISRGGTEAFF.

The gene calls are TRBV30 and TRBJ2-3, with 8 bases that match TRBD1. CDR1 GTSNPN and CDR2 SVGIG come from the germline V gene (reference sequence). The CDR3 has 13 amino acids. V lost 7 bases and J lost 4; bases outside the gene matches: 7. CDR3 in DNA: TGTGCCTTAAACCAGGACAGGGCAGATACGCAGTATTTT. It is translated as CALNQDRADTQYF.

This chain uses TRBV5-5 with TRBJ2-1, with 8 bases fitting TRBD2. Germline V CDR1 and CDR2: SGHKS, YYEKEE (reference sequence). Trimming cost V 2 bases and J 12 bases; bases outside gene matches: 13. This CDR3 region has 15 residues. The CDR3 is CASSLLAAASIGQFF. As DNA, the CDR3 is TGTGCCAGCAGCTTACTAGCGGCTGCCTCAATCGGGCAGTTCTTC.

The chain couples TRBV11-3 to TRBJ2-1, with 11 bases identical to TRBD2. Germline V gene lookup returns CDR1 SGHNT and CDR2 YENEEA. Losses at the gene ends were 0 bases for V and 0 bases for J; bases not matched to a gene: 7. The CDR3 runs 19 residues. The CDR3 spells CASSLEGTSGSLSYNEQFF. In DNA form, the CDR3 reads TGTGCCAGCAGCTTAGAGGGGACTAGCGGAAGCCTCTCCTACAATGAGCAGTTCTTC.